Detailed here is one T cell receptor (beta chain). Its antigen is undetermined. These data belong to a study of T cell responses to AZD1222 COVID-19 vaccine. Regarding the study as a whole: A rise in Spike-specific TCR breadth and depth followed two AZD1222 doses. After the peak T cell response, and only then, were repertoires sampled. Mostly white British, mostly female donors; authors suggested clonal diversity may be underestimated.

Profiling relied on immunoSEQ multiplex PCR, and the TCRdb table lists in-frame clones only, not all of them. The data hold 160,000 or so clones, with 90% to 95% observed a single time. CDR1 is LNHDA and CDR2 is SQIVND in the germline V gene (reference sequence). The V and J ends lost 3 bases and 0 bases respectively, with 12 bases between them. The CDR3 is 15 residues long. The TCR was taken from an adult who received the AZD1222 COVID-19 vaccine. The source material was peripheral blood, sampled 28 days after the second AZD1222 dose. The chain couples TRBV19 to TRBJ2-7; possibly TRBD2 for D (6 bases). The CDR3 region has the DNA TGTGCCAGTAGTATTGGCGGGACCGACTCCTACGAGCAGTACTTC. Residues: CASSIGGTDSYEQYF.